This TCR beta chain is drawn from a study of PD-L1 blockade in urothelial cancer. Study as a whole: Bladder-origin urothelial cancer in males covered about 90% of the 29 patients.

Time point reported: pretreatment peripheral blood. The data were produced by immunoSEQ multiplex PCR, yet TCRdb's version contains in-frame clones alone and is incomplete. The data contain under 60,000 clones, around 80% of them singletons. Trimming removed 1 base from V and 2 bases from J, with 6 bases in between. Germline-derived CDR1 and CDR2 are MDHEN and SYDVKM. The CDR3 loop spans 14 amino acids. This specimen was PBMCs, taken around atezolizumab (anti-PD-L1) treatment. This chain links TRBV28 with TRBJ1-5, with unresolved D. The receptor's source is a man between 65 and 85 years old with urothelial cancer. The CDR3 DNA sequence: TGTGCCAGCAGTTTATCCTCAGGCAATCAGCCCCAGCATTTT. It yields the protein CASSLSSGNQPQHF.